These 10 T cell receptor beta chains came from one sample sequenced in a study of shared clonotypes between healthy human individuals. Naive CD8 populations comprised CD45RO-negative cells positively selected for CCR7, excluding terminally differentiated effector memory CD45RA+ cells. Libraries were prepared by immunoSEQ multiplex PCR; TCRdb keeps only in-frame clonotypes and omits some of them. The repertoire consists of millions of clones, with around 93% occurring once and the leading ten covering more than 1.5%. The sample taken for sequencing was naive CD8+ T cells from PBMCs. These receptors originate from a man between 18 and 35 years old in good health. Some clones in this sample may be carry-over from other donors' samples.

This chain links TRBV11-2 with TRBJ2-1; TRBD2 matches 8 bases. Unmatched junction bases numbered 10, after V lost 3 bases and J lost 0 bases. The CDR3 contains 18 residues. Germline V lookup: CDR1 SGHAT, CDR2 FQNNGV. The CDR3 protein is CASSFDISGKSSYNEQFF. The CDR3 bases are TGTGCCAGCAGCTTTGATATTAGCGGGAAGAGCTCCTACAATGAGCAGTTCTTC.

The chain uses TRBV5-4 and TRBJ2-2; 7 positions match TRBD2. The length of the CDR3 is 15 residues. Germline V CDR1 and CDR2: SGHNT, YYREEE (reference sequence). V lost 0 bases to trimming and J lost 4 bases; unmatched junction nucleotides: 3. The CDR3 nucleotides read TGTGCCAGCAGCTTGGGAGGGGAGGGCACCGGGGAGCTGTTTTTT. Amino acid sequence: CASSLGGEGTGELFF.

The gene calls are TRBV9 and TRBJ2-1; perhaps D is TRBD1 or TRBD2 (5 bases each). The germline V and J ends were trimmed by 4 bases and 6 bases, with 11 bases remaining between them. Germline CDR1 reads SGDLS; CDR2 reads YYNGEE. This CDR3 is 13 amino acids long. DNA of the CDR3: TGTGCCAGCAGCCTGGGGACGTCCAATGAGCAGTTCTTC. It translates to CASSLGTSNEQFF.

The chain joins TRBV6-5 to TRBJ2-7, with a possible D match to TRBD1 (5 bases). The germline V gene has CDR1 MNHEY and CDR2 SVGAGI. The ends were cut back, 6 bases at V and 2 bases at J, with 14 bases in the middle. CDR3 size: 14 residues. The CDR3 sequence is CASSPRRGAYEQYF. The CDR3, as DNA: TGTGCCAGCAGCCCGCGAAGGGGTGCCTACGAGCAGTACTTC.

This clone was counted a single time. V and J are TRBV15 and TRBJ2-7; D is unclear. Trimming shortened V by 8 bases and J by 2 bases, and 13 bases separated the two germline ends. Germline V lookup: CDR1 LNHNV, CDR2 YYDKDF (reference sequence). The CDR3 has 13 amino acids. CDR3 amino acids: CATAWGETYEQYF. The CDR3 nucleotides read TGTGCCACCGCGTGGGGTGAAACCTACGAGCAGTACTTC.

The rearrangement links TRBV27 to TRBJ2-7; 7 bases map to TRBD1. V lost 4 bases and J lost 6; bases outside the gene matches: 12. Looked up from germline, CDR1 is MNHEY and CDR2 is SMNVEV (reference sequence). CDR3 length: 15 amino acids. CDR3 DNA sequence: TGTGCCAGCAGTTCCCACCGGACAGGTCGGACCGAGCAGTACTTC. Protein product: CASSSHRTGRTEQYF.

For this clone: Other DNA sequences in the same sample also yield this CDR3. The chain has TRBV9 and TRBJ1-1, with TRBD1 as a possible D gene (6 bases). Germline V gives CDR1 SGDLS, CDR2 YYNGEE. This CDR3 is built from 13 residues. V shed 4 bases and J shed 2 bases, with 9 bases lying between them. The CDR3 sequence: CASSPGGNTEAFF. As DNA, the CDR3 is TGTGCCAGCAGCCCGGGGGGCAACACTGAAGCTTTCTTT.

J is TRBJ2-4 and V is TRBV7-9; perhaps TRBD2 as D (6 bases). Germline V gene sequence: CDR1 SEHNR, CDR2 FQNEAQ (reference sequence). This CDR3 contains 16 residues. Trimming shortened V by 6 bases and J by 0 bases, and 15 bases separated the two germline ends. CDR3 bases: TGTGCCAGCAGTACCTTAGTGGGGGGAGCCAAAAACATTCAGTACTTC. Its protein is CASSTLVGGAKNIQYF.

Turning to this clone: This clone may be a read error of a much larger clone one base away. Other DNA sequences in the same sample also yield this CDR3. The chain employs TRBV28 and TRBJ2-7; D unresolved. Germline V gene lookup returns CDR1 MDHEN and CDR2 SYDVKM. The CDR3 covers 12 residues. V was cut by 2 bases and J by 3 bases, with 5 bases left in between. CDR3 nucleotide sequence: TGTGCCAGCAGTTTAGGGGTCTACGAGCAGTACTTC. Its translation: CASSLGVYEQYF.

The chain joins TRBV4-1 to TRBJ2-5; 8 nucleotides align to TRBD1. The J call may be mistaken, given a closer DNA end match to TRBJ2-7. This CDR3 spans 14 amino acids. CDR1 MGHRA and CDR2 YSYEKL come from the germline V gene. The CDR3 protein is CASSHQGAGYEQYF. DNA for the CDR3: TGCGCCAGCAGCCATCAGGGGGCGGGATACGAGCAGTACTTC.